The entry below describes one T cell receptor beta chain. Its specificity is not known. The repertoire was sequenced with immunoSEQ multiplex PCR; TCRdb's copy has only in-frame clones and lacks some. The sample lists some 50,000 clones, roughly three quarters occurring once. In germline, CDR1 is LGHDT, CDR2 YNNKEL (reference sequence). The germline V and J ends were trimmed by 0 bases and 1 base, with 13 bases remaining between them. The CDR3 is 17 residues long. This sample stems from a study of T cell responses to AZD1222 COVID-19 vaccine. Study conclusions and caveats: As reported, nearly half of all spike-specific TCRs target variant regions that are unmutated. Elevations in Spike-specific TCR breadth and depth followed administration of two AZD1222 doses. Baseline serology detected seropositivity in only five to seven AZD1222 recipients.

The receptor comes from an adult in good health. The V and J genes are TRBV3-1 (or the pseudogene TRBV3-2) and TRBJ1-3; D is unresolved. The sequencing here drew on peripheral blood, taken on day 0 of MenACWY control vaccination. In DNA, the CDR3 is TGTGCCAGCAGCCAAGAATTAGGGTTGAATTCTGGAAACACCATATATTTT. It is translated as CASSQELGLNSGNTIYF.